One and the same sample provided the 17 T cell receptor beta chains below, sequenced in a study of cytomegalovirus exposure and HLA in healthy donors. The table came from immunoSEQ multiplex PCR; TCRdb's copy has only in-frame clones and leaves some out. The table records around 170,000 clones, 88% of them present only once. The sample was PBMCs. The origin of the receptors is a man younger than 35 in good health and CMV-seronegative.

This clone has only a few counts. The rearrangement uses TRBV4-2 and TRBJ1-2; D unresolved. Germline V gene data show CDR1 as LGHNA and CDR2 as YNFKEQ. The length of the CDR3 is 15 residues. The V and J ends lost 0 bases and 2 bases respectively, with 10 bases between them. DNA for the CDR3: TGTGCCAGCAGCCAAGATTTTCCAGGAAACTATGGCTACACCTTC. Amino acids: CASSQDFPGNYGYTF.

The chain links TRBV6-1 to TRBJ2-1; TRBD2 matches at 12 bases. From germline, CDR1 is MNHNS and CDR2 SASEGT. Trimming removed 11 bases from V and 4 bases from J; junction bases left unmatched: 6. The CDR3 covers 14 residues. The CDR3 here is CASRTSGIYNEQFF. The CDR3 nucleotides are TGTGCCTCAAGGACTAGCGGGATATACAATGAGCAGTTCTTC.

The rearrangement joins TRBV11-2 to TRBJ2-5; D is perhaps TRBD1 (8 bases). V lost 4 bases, J lost 7 bases, and 16 bases lay in between. CDR1 and CDR2 from the germline V gene are SGHAT and FQNNGV. This CDR3 spans 14 amino acids. CDR3 protein: CASSSPGGGGTQYF. CDR3 nucleotides: TGTGCCAGCAGCTCCCCAGGGGGCGGGGGGACCCAGTACTTC.

The CDR3 protein is CATSREASGQAYEQYF. The DNA of the CDR3 is TGTGCCACCAGCAGAGAAGCTTCAGGACAGGCCTACGAGCAGTACTTC. The gene calls are TRBV15 and TRBJ2-7; 7 nucleotides match TRBD1. Trimming removed 0 bases from V and 2 bases from J; junction bases left unmatched: 7. Germline V gives CDR1 LNHNV, CDR2 YYDKDF (reference sequence). The CDR3 extends over 16 amino acids.

There are a few counts of this clone. This rearrangement joins TRBV7-9 to TRBJ1-2; the match to TRBD1 covers 7 bases. V shed 5 bases, J shed 7 bases, and the junction held 7 bases outside the gene matches. Germline V gives CDR1 SEHNR, CDR2 FQNEAQ (reference sequence). This CDR3 spans 13 amino acids. CDR3 nucleotide sequence: TGTGCCAGCAGCGAACAGGGGTCGGCTGGCTACACCTTC. Translating it yields CASSEQGSAGYTF.

The chain couples TRBV7-8 to TRBJ2-3; 10 bases agree with TRBD1. Germline V gene lookup returns CDR1 SGHVS and CDR2 FQNEAQ. The CDR3 has 14 residues. V dropped 4 bases and J dropped 9; count of bases not matched to a gene: 7. DNA of the CDR3: TGTGCCAGCAGCTCGGGACAGGGGACCGTCACGCAGTATTTT. This gives the protein CASSSGQGTVTQYF.

This clone occurred once. CDR3 amino acids: CATRKTGESYEQYV. In DNA, the CDR3 is TGTGCCACCAGGAAAACAGGGGAGAGCTACGAGCAGTACGTC. V gene TRBV5-6 combines with J gene TRBJ2-7; TRBD1 matches at 7 bases. The CDR3 is 14 residues long. J gave up 3 bases and V 9 bases, and 12 bases lay outside the gene matches. The germline CDR1 and CDR2 sequences are SGHDT and YYEEEE.

By proportion, this clone is medium-sized. Other DNA sequences in this specimen translate into the identical CDR3. The chain has TRBV11-3 and TRBJ2-1, with D perhaps matching TRBD2 (5 bases). Trimming cost V 1 base and J 5 bases, with 9 bases left between them. The CDR3 totals 14 residues. Per germline, CDR1 SGHNT and CDR2 YENEEA. The CDR3 spells CASSLAGLNNEQFF. CDR3 coding DNA: TGTGCCAGCAGCTTAGCTGGACTGAACAATGAGCAGTTCTTC.

The V gene is TRBV27, the J gene TRBJ1-1, with D perhaps matching TRBD1 (5 bases). Germline V gives CDR1 MNHEY, CDR2 SMNVEV (reference sequence). The V end lost 6 bases, the J end lost 3 bases, and 11 bases lay between the germline ends. The CDR3 is made up of 13 amino acids. In DNA form, the CDR3 reads TGTGCCAGCAGGGCTTGGGGGGACACTGAAGCTTTCTTT. As protein: CASRAWGDTEAFF.

This clone was counted a single time. The chain combines TRBV27 with TRBJ2-7, with TRBD2 matching over 16 bases. Germline V lookup: CDR1 MNHEY, CDR2 SMNVEV (reference sequence). The V gene end was trimmed by 5 bases and the J gene end by 6 bases; junction bases not matched to a gene: 16. This CDR3 contains 19 residues. In DNA form, the CDR3 reads TGTGCCAGCAGTCCGATTGGGACTAGCGGGAGGGCCTTAGGGCTCGAGCAGTACTTC. Translation: CASSPIGTSGRALGLEQYF.

The chain uses TRBV27 and TRBJ2-5; TRBD1 agrees at 7 bases. V shed 4 bases and J 5 bases; nucleotides not matched to a gene: 7. This CDR3 comprises 14 residues. Germline V CDR1 and CDR2: MNHEY, SMNVEV (reference sequence). The CDR3 protein is CASSSPGGMETQYF. The DNA for the CDR3 is TGTGCCAGCAGTTCGCCAGGGGGAATGGAGACCCAGTACTTC.

The count of this clone is one. An end of the junction does not agree with germline; a read error may underlie this. The chain has TRBV28 and TRBJ2-7; maybe TRBD1 (5 bases). There are 15 residues in the CDR3. Looked up from germline, CDR1 is MDHEN and CDR2 is SYDVKM. This chain's CDR3 is CASSLLTGNSNEQYF. CDR3 in DNA: TGTGCCAGCAGTTTACTAACAGGAAACTCCAACGAGCAGTACTTC.

The genes are TRBV18 and TRBJ2-5; perhaps TRBD2 as D (5 bases). The V gene lost 3 bases and the J gene lost 5 bases, with 13 bases spanning the gap. The germline gives CDR1 KGHSH, CDR2 LQKENI. The CDR3 contains 14 residues. The CDR3 here is CASSPTLGVETQYF. The CDR3, as DNA: TGTGCCAGCTCACCTACCCTCGGGGTGGAGACCCAGTACTTC.

The chain combines TRBV6-5 with TRBJ1-3; possibly TRBD1 for D (5 bases). V lost 7 bases, J lost 1 base, and 14 bases lay in between. From germline, CDR1 is MNHEY and CDR2 SVGAGI. This CDR3 contains 15 residues. CDR3 loop: CASTRDRGSGNTIYF. CDR3 nucleotide sequence: TGTGCCAGCACCCGAGATAGGGGTTCTGGAAACACCATATATTTT.

The V call is TRBV19, the J call TRBJ1-1; tentatively, D is TRBD1 (6 bases). V dropped 7 bases and J dropped 5 bases, with 17 bases sitting between them. Germline assignment: CDR1 LNHDA and CDR2 SQIVND (reference sequence). The CDR3 consists of 14 residues. The DNA of the CDR3 is TGTGCCAGTATGGAAAGGAACAGGGTTACTGAAGCTTTCTTT. It codes for CASMERNRVTEAFF.

The V and J genes are TRBV5-1 and TRBJ1-1; D unclear. The CDR3 is 14 amino acids. The V gene's germline CDR1 is SGHRS and CDR2 YFSETQ. The V end lost 1 base, the J end lost 3 bases, and 10 bases lay between the germline ends. The chain's CDR3 is CASSLQGRDTEAFF. CDR3 nucleotides: TGCGCCAGCAGCTTGCAAGGTCGGGACACTGAAGCTTTCTTT.

The J gene is TRBJ2-3, the V gene TRBV7-6; D ambiguous. The CDR3 sequence is 13 residues long. Germline lookup yields CDR1 SGHVS and CDR2 FNYEAQ. Trimming left V 1 base short and J 5 bases short, with 7 bases between. The CDR3 DNA reads TGTGCCAGCAGCTTAGTTCGGTTAGATACGCAGTATTTT. Amino acids: CASSLVRLDTQYF.